Following are 24 T cell receptor beta chains from one sample sequenced in a study of T cell responses to AZD1222 COVID-19 vaccine (dated by TCRdb to the early 2020s). Explained via the paper, the time point label denotes: baseline before first vaccination. The protocol used for the library was the immunoSEQ multiplex PCR assay. Held by TCRdb, this immuneACCESS table contains in-frame sequences only and omits some clones. Under half of the omission traces to an unresolved V gene where checked; the cause of the rest is unknown. This sample has some 100,000 clones in its table, and about nine tenths of those were observed once. The ten largest account for roughly 7% of the sample. Sequencing used peripheral blood, obtained on day 0 of AZD1222 vaccination. Every receptor here comes from an adult in good health.

This chain uses TRBV27 with TRBJ2-7, with 11 positions matching TRBD1. CDR1 is MNHEY, CDR2 SMNVEV, per germline (reference sequence). The J segment lost 5 bases and the V segment lost 6 bases, leaving 3 bases of the junction unmatched. This CDR3 contains 13 residues. CDR3 residues: CASSPDRGHEQYF. The CDR3 coding sequence is TGTGCCAGCAGCCCGGACAGGGGGCACGAGCAGTACTTC.

V and J are TRBV19 and TRBJ1-4, with D tentatively TRBD1 (5 bases). V was pared by 7 bases and J by 4 bases, with 10 bases between. Germline CDR1 reads LNHDA; CDR2 reads SQIVND (reference sequence). The CDR3 spans 13 residues. DNA of the CDR3: TGTGCCAGTAACGACAGAAGTAATGAAAAACTGTTTTTT. Protein sequence: CASNDRSNEKLFF.

The chain uses TRBV19 and TRBJ2-1, with 9 bases aligning to TRBD1. V lost 4 bases and J lost 7; bases outside the gene matches: 8. Germline-derived CDR1 and CDR2 are LNHDA and SQIVND (reference sequence). The CDR3 loop spans 15 amino acids. This CDR3 is CASSTPPDRGNEQFF. CDR3 sequence (DNA): TGTGCCAGTAGTACCCCCCCGGACAGGGGAAATGAGCAGTTCTTC.

V usage is TRBV18 and J usage is TRBJ1-6; 12 bases map to TRBD1. In germline, CDR1 is KGHSH, CDR2 LQKENI. V shed 3 bases and J 8 bases; nucleotides not matched to a gene: 2. CDR3 length equals 15 residues. The CDR3 DNA reads as TGTGCCAGCTCACCCGGGACAGGGGGCGATTCACCCCTCCACTTT. Its translation is CASSPGTGGDSPLHF.

The chain carries TRBV3-1 (or the pseudogene TRBV3-2) and TRBJ2-1; no reliable D call. Germline CDR1 is LGHDT and CDR2 is YNNKEL (reference sequence). Trimming cost V 3 bases and J 5 bases, with 11 bases left between them. The CDR3 contains 14 residues. The CDR3 nucleotides read TGTGCCAGCAGCCATTTGGGTTCAAACAATGAGCAGTTCTTC. Its protein product is CASSHLGSNNEQFF.

The J gene is TRBJ2-5, the V gene TRBV9; 14 bases align to TRBD2. Per germline, CDR1 SGDLS and CDR2 YYNGEE. V gave up 0 bases and J gave up 3 bases; unmatched junction bases: 7. The CDR3 runs 18 residues. In nucleotides, the CDR3 is TGTGCCAGCAGCGTAGCCTCCCCGGGACTAGCGGGGGAAGAGACCCAGTACTTC. Residues: CASSVASPGLAGEETQYF.

The chain joins TRBV12-3 or TRBV12-4 to TRBJ1-5, with a tentative D call TRBD1 (5 bases). Trimming shortened V by 5 bases and J by 11 bases, and 16 bases separated the two germline ends. This CDR3 region has 13 residues. The CDR3 sequence: CASSLGLGGTQHF. CDR3 coding DNA: TGTGCCAGCAGTCTGGGCCTTGGGGGGACCCAGCATTTT.

This clone was observed a single time. The chain couples TRBV5-5 to TRBJ1-1, with 8 bases fitting TRBD1. CDR3 length: 14 amino acids. CDR1 is SGHKS, CDR2 YYEKEE, per germline (reference sequence). With V trimmed by 9 bases and J by 1 base, 8 bases remained unmatched. The CDR3 region is CATKRTGPNTEAFF. The CDR3 coding sequence is TGTGCCACCAAGAGGACAGGGCCGAACACTGAAGCTTTCTTT.

The rearrangement joins TRBV11-3 to TRBJ2-7; possibly TRBD2 for D (5 bases). V was clipped by 3 bases and J by 5 bases, with 11 bases between them. Germline values: CDR1 SGHNT, CDR2 YENEEA. The CDR3 length is 13 residues. The CDR3 protein is CASSFEGNNEQYF. The DNA of the CDR3 is TGTGCCAGCAGCTTTGAGGGAAACAACGAGCAGTACTTC.

The chain employs TRBV19 and TRBJ1-5; D not resolved. In germline, CDR1 is LNHDA, CDR2 SQIVND (reference sequence). CDR3 length: 13 residues. V shed 7 bases and J shed 2 bases, with 9 bases lying between them. CDR3 bases: TGTGCCAGTACCACCTCCCGCAATCAGCCCCAGCATTTT. Translating gives CASTTSRNQPQHF.

The CDR3 nucleotides are TGTGCCTGGTCCTCGGGACAGGGGGATTCACCCCTCCACTTT. It specifies CAWSSGQGDSPLHF. The chain employs TRBV30 and TRBJ1-6, with TRBD1 matching over 11 bases. The germline V gene has CDR1 GTSNPN and CDR2 SVGIG (reference sequence). V was clipped by 5 bases and J by 8 bases; unmatched bases: 5. This CDR3 has 14 residues.

The V and J genes are TRBV27 and TRBJ2-2, with no clear D. Germline V gives CDR1 MNHEY, CDR2 SMNVEV (reference sequence). CDR3 length: 17 amino acids. The germline V and J ends were trimmed by 7 bases and 0 bases, with 18 bases remaining between them. The CDR3 protein is CASNTVVAVANTGELFF. The CDR3 DNA sequence: TGTGCCAGCAATACAGTGGTGGCAGTCGCGAACACCGGGGAGCTGTTTTTT.

The CDR3 is CASSERGEQYF. The CDR3 DNA reads TGTGCCAGCAGTGAACGCGGTGAGCAGTACTTC. This chain joins TRBV6-1 and TRBJ2-7; D gene uncertain. Germline V gives CDR1 MNHNS, CDR2 SASEGT. This CDR3 spans 11 amino acids. Trimming left V 2 bases short and J 7 bases short, with 6 bases between.

This chain links TRBV19 with TRBJ1-5, with 10 bases aligning to TRBD1. The CDR3 runs to 14 residues. CDR1 and CDR2 (germline): LNHDA, SQIVND (reference sequence). V was clipped by 7 bases and J by 4 bases; unmatched bases: 4. DNA of the CDR3: TGTGCCAGTAAGCCGGGACAGGGGAATCAGCCCCAGCATTTT. Amino acid sequence: CASKPGQGNQPQHF.

This chain links TRBV5-1 with TRBJ1-3; 9 nucleotides line up with TRBD1. V was pared by 4 bases and J by 8 bases, with 7 bases of the junction left unmatched. CDR1 SGHRS and CDR2 YFSETQ come from the germline V gene. The CDR3 sequence is 14 residues long. The CDR3 is CASSRDRVSDTIYF. The CDR3 DNA reads as TGCGCCAGCAGCAGGGACAGGGTTTCGGACACCATATATTTT.

The chain carries TRBV10-2 and TRBJ1-2; perhaps TRBD1 as D (5 bases). Trimming took 3 bases from V and 5 from J, leaving 16 bases between them. The CDR3 length is 15 residues. Per germline, CDR1 WSHSY and CDR2 SAAADI. The CDR3 bases are TGCGCCAGCAGTGAAGGGGCTCCGGAATTATATGGCTACACCTTC. Translation gives CASSEGAPELYGYTF.

The chain carries TRBV29-1 and TRBJ2-1; D gene uncertain. The CDR3 is 10 amino acids. The ends were cut back, 7 bases at V and 4 bases at J, with 5 bases in the middle. The germline gives CDR1 SQVTM, CDR2 ANQGSEA. CDR3 in DNA: TGCAGCGCCTTTTACAATGAGCAGTTCTTC. Its protein is CSAFYNEQFF.

This chain links TRBV12-5 with TRBJ2-2; TRBD2 might be the D (8 bases). The CDR3 extends over 16 amino acids. V lost 6 bases to trimming and J lost 5 bases, with 19 bases between them. Germline V gives CDR1 LGHNT, CDR2 FRNRAP. The CDR3 DNA reads as TGTGCTAGTGGCTCCCCGGGAGGGGGCTATACCGGGGAGCTGTTTTTT. Its translation is CASGSPGGGYTGELFF.

The chain combines TRBV6-1 with TRBJ1-1, with 8 bases identical to TRBD1. Per germline, CDR1 MNHNS and CDR2 SASEGT. The CDR3 spans 15 residues. J gave up 4 bases and V 1 base, and 5 bases lay outside the gene matches. The CDR3 DNA follows: TGTGCCAGCAGTGAAGAGGGTACAGGGGGCACTGAAGCTTTCTTT. Translated: CASSEEGTGGTEAFF.

V is TRBV19 and J is TRBJ1-1, with D possibly being TRBD1 (5 bases). This CDR3 region has 15 residues. Germline V gene data show CDR1 as LNHDA and CDR2 as SQIVND (reference sequence). V dropped 1 base and J dropped 2 bases, with 11 bases sitting between them. The CDR3 reads CASSIGTGDNTEAFF. CDR3 DNA: TGTGCCAGTAGTATAGGAACAGGCGACAACACTGAAGCTTTCTTT.

The CDR3 sequence is CAWLGLGNTIYF. The CDR3 bases are TGTGCCTGGCTCGGCCTCGGAAACACCATATATTTT. V usage is TRBV30 and J usage is TRBJ1-3; D unclear. The V and J ends lost 5 bases and 4 bases respectively, with 9 bases between them. This CDR3 region has 12 residues. Germline values: CDR1 GTSNPN, CDR2 SVGIG (reference sequence).

This chain links TRBV30 with TRBJ2-7; no clear D gene. In germline, CDR1 is GTSNPN, CDR2 SVGIG (reference sequence). The CDR3 has 12 residues. Trimming removed 3 bases from V and 1 base from J, with 7 bases in between. DNA for the CDR3: TGTGCCTGGAGAGGGATGTCCTACGAGCAGTACTTC. Translating gives CAWRGMSYEQYF.

V usage is TRBV6-1 and J usage is TRBJ1-5, with D unclear. The germline gives CDR1 MNHNS, CDR2 SASEGT. The CDR3 length is 17 residues. V gave up 3 bases and J gave up 0 bases, with 15 bases separating them. This CDR3 reads CASSEGQLVYSNQPQHF. CDR3 DNA sequence: TGTGCCAGCAGTGAGGGCCAGCTCGTCTATAGCAATCAGCCCCAGCATTTT.

This chain links TRBV7-6 with TRBJ2-7; D is possibly TRBD1 (5 bases). Trimming cost V 1 base and J 2 bases, with 9 bases left between them. The CDR3 length is 14 residues. Germline assignment: CDR1 SGHVS and CDR2 FNYEAQ. The CDR3 sequence: CASSLDHRTYEQYF. CDR3 bases: TGTGCCAGCAGCTTAGATCACAGGACCTACGAGCAGTACTTC.